Detailed here is one TCR beta chain. The antigen is unknown. Primers: 60 Vbeta forward and 13 Jbeta reverse. The assay was immunoSEQ multiplex PCR, and TCRdb's table has in-frame clones only and misses some. The top ten clones hold 9% to 13% of a sample with approximately 77,000 clones, more than 65% of them seen once. This entry is derived from a study of cytomegalovirus exposure and HLA in healthy donors. Overall study results and limits: The number of N-insertions in an Asian-associated ancestry cluster was reportedly below the 666-donor mean in a later analysis. Among the CMV-associated chains, three were confirmed in vitro as specific for CMV antigens.

V trimming: 4 bases; J trimming: 4 bases; junction bases outside the gene matches: 6. The CDR3 consists of 17 residues. Germline V gene data show CDR1 as LGHNA and CDR2 as YNFKEQ. The sequence came from a male donor in good health and CMV-seropositive. Specimen: PBMCs. The rearrangement joins TRBV4-2 to TRBJ2-2; 13 bases are shared with TRBD2. As DNA, the CDR3 is TGTGCCAGCAGCCGAGGGACTAGCGGGGAGATCACCGGGGAGCTGTTTTTT. Its protein is CASSRGTSGEITGELFF.